A single T cell receptor beta chain is shown here with its context. Its antigen is still unknown. The data stem from a study of cytomegalovirus exposure and HLA in healthy donors. Notes on the study in general: Reportedly, cytomegalovirus status was diagnosed with high sensitivity and specificity.

The PCR had 60 Vbeta and 13 Jbeta primers. TCRdb's copy holds only in-frame clones and misses some; the assay was immunoSEQ multiplex PCR. The sample includes about 160,000 clones, about 80% of them seen just once. Sequencing was carried out using PBMCs. This clonotype was obtained from a middle-aged man in good health and CMV-seronegative.

As DNA, the CDR3 is TGTGCCATCAGCGGGACTAGCTACAATGAGCAGTTCTTC. Translated, it gives CAISGTSYNEQFF. The V and J genes are TRBV10-3 and TRBJ2-1; 8 bases map to TRBD2. Trimming cost V 6 bases and J 3 bases; bases outside gene matches: 1. The CDR3 is 13 residues long. The germline gives CDR1 ENHRY, CDR2 SYGVKD.